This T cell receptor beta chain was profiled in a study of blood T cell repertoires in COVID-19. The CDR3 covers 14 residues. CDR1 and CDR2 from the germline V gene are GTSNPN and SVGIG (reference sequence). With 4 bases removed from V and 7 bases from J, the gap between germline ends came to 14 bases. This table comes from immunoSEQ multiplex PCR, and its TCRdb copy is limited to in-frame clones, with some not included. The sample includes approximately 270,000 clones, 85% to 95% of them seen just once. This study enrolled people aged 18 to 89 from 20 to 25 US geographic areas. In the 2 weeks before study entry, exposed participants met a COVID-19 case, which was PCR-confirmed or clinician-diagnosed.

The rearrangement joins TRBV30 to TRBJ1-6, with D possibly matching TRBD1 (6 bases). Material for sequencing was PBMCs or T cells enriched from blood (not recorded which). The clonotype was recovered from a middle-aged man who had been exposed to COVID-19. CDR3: CAWKQNRANSPLHF. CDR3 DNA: TGTGCCTGGAAACAGAACAGGGCGAATTCACCCCTCCACTTT.